The clone carrying this TCR beta chain appeared once. Its target is unknown. The data derive from a study of cytomegalovirus exposure and HLA in healthy donors. Findings and limits, study-wide: First-cohort TCR clusters were later found to tend to co-occur in the roughly 110 validation repertoires. Per published reports, the classifier diagnosed cytomegalovirus status with high specificity and sensitivity.

This CDR3 region has 13 residues. V lost 5 bases and J lost 4, with 10 bases in between. Germline assignment: CDR1 MGHRA and CDR2 YSYEKL. Only in-frame clones appear in the TCRdb table, and some are missing; sequencing was by immunoSEQ multiplex PCR. This sample has about 260,000 clones, with about 90% found just once. The TCR comes from a woman aged 25 to 39 in good health and CMV-seronegative. This chain joins TRBV4-1 and TRBJ2-3, with D unclear. What was sequenced was PBMCs. CDR3 residues: CASSNTHPDTQYF. CDR3 coding DNA: TGCGCCAGCAGCAACACCCATCCAGATACGCAGTATTTT.